This entry lists 26 T cell receptor beta chains sequenced from one sample in a study of CD8 T cells in ankylosing spondylitis. MiXCR, applied by TCRdb to the 5' RACE reads, yields one record per CDR3 protein. This table has 200,000 to 300,000 distinct CDR3 sequences, over 9.5% appearing once. Sequenced material: blood, either unsorted or a sorted T cell fraction (not recorded which). The receptors were sampled from a male donor with ankylosing spondylitis or in good health (not recorded which).

This clonotype was recorded at least ten times. The chain employs TRBV6-5 and TRBJ2-5; 9 bases line up with TRBD2. V was pared by 0 bases and J by 2 bases, with 7 bases of the junction left unmatched. Germline lookup yields CDR1 MNHEY and CDR2 SVGAGI. The CDR3 is made up of 17 amino acids. In nucleotides, the CDR3 is TGTGCCAGCAGTTACTCATTTAGCGGGAGTGGACAAGAGACCCAGTACTTC. Encoded protein: CASSYSFSGSGQETQYF.

This clonotype was observed at least ten times. V and J are TRBV6-1 and TRBJ1-2, with TRBD1 identical over 7 bases. This CDR3 region has 15 residues. Germline assignment: CDR1 MNHNS and CDR2 SASEGT. The ends lost 6 bases at V and 7 bases at J; junction bases unmatched: 14. The CDR3 nucleotides are TGTGCCAGCAGAAGGGACAGTCAAATAGTGGGTGGCTACACCTTC. Protein: CASRRDSQIVGGYTF.

This clonotype was recorded at least ten times. The V and J genes are TRBV5-1 and TRBJ1-5, with TRBD1 identical over 7 bases. CDR1 SGHRS and CDR2 YFSETQ come from the germline V gene. With 3 bases clipped from V and 5 bases from J, the junction kept 2 bases outside the gene matches. CDR3 size: 13 residues. CDR3 sequence reads: CASSWQGDQPQHF. The CDR3 nucleotides are TGCGCCAGCAGCTGGCAGGGGGATCAGCCCCAGCATTTT.

This clonotype has ten or more counts. The chain couples TRBV12-3 or TRBV12-4 to TRBJ1-1; the match to TRBD1 covers 9 bases. This CDR3 has 17 amino acids. V lost 5 bases, J lost 0 bases, and 10 bases stayed unmatched. DNA of the CDR3: TGTGCCAGCAGTCCTTTGGAGGGACAGGGCCTGAACACTGAAGCTTTCTTT. Amino acid sequence: CASSPLEGQGLNTEAFF.

This clonotype has a handful of counts. V and J are TRBV4-2 and TRBJ2-1; 10 nucleotides align to TRBD2. The CDR3 runs 18 residues. Trimming cost V 0 bases and J 2 bases; bases outside gene matches: 7. Looked up from germline, CDR1 is LGHNA and CDR2 is YNFKEQ. The chain's CDR3 is CASSQESASGGAYNEQFF. The CDR3 DNA reads TGTGCCAGCAGCCAAGAATCGGCCAGCGGGGGGGCCTACAATGAGCAGTTCTTC.

On this clonotype itself: This may come from a read error, since a much larger clone is one base off. The J gene is TRBJ2-3, the V gene TRBV12-5, with 8 bases lining up with TRBD2. Germline CDR1 reads LGHNT; CDR2 reads FRNRAP. The CDR3 runs 17 residues. Trimming took 7 bases from V and 1 from J; bases not matched to a gene: 13. The chain's CDR3 is CASDIGGGAGGTDTQYF. The CDR3, as DNA: TGTGCTAGTGATATCGGAGGGGGAGCGGGAGGCACAGATACGCAGTATTTT.

This clonotype was seen repeatedly, ten times or more. V usage is TRBV28 and J usage is TRBJ1-4; 8 nucleotides match TRBD1. The trim removed 6 bases at V and 2 bases at J, leaving 5 bases unmatched. The CDR3 is made up of 15 amino acids. Germline-derived CDR1 and CDR2 are MDHEN and SYDVKM. The CDR3: CASSFTGGTNEKLFF. The CDR3 DNA sequence: TGTGCCAGCAGCTTCACAGGGGGGACTAATGAAAAACTGTTTTTT.

The sample holds many counts of this clonotype. This CDR3 is CASSNPTYPLGYTF. The DNA of the CDR3 is TGTGCCAGCAGCAACCCGACCTATCCCCTTGGCTACACCTTC. The chain has TRBV2 and TRBJ1-2; unclear D gene. This CDR3 has 14 amino acids. Germline CDR1 SNHLY, CDR2 FYNNEI. V lost 6 bases and J lost 7, with 18 bases in between.

In this sample, this clonotype turned up a few times. The chain has TRBV18 and TRBJ2-3; 10 nucleotides align to TRBD2. The CDR3 runs 17 residues. Unmatched junction bases numbered 14, after V lost 6 bases and J lost 5 bases. CDR1 and CDR2 from the germline V gene are KGHSH and LQKENI. Here the CDR3 reads CASSLASLAGAGDTQYF. The CDR3 DNA reads TGTGCCAGCTCCCTCGCGAGTCTAGCGGGAGCGGGAGATACGCAGTATTTT.

This clonotype was seen ten or more times. The gene calls are TRBV30 and TRBJ1-4; D may be TRBD1 (6 bases). V was pared by 3 bases and J by 10 bases, with 15 bases between. From germline, CDR1 is GTSNPN and CDR2 SVGIG (reference sequence). The CDR3 covers 13 residues. DNA of the CDR3: TGTGCCTGGAGCCGGGACACCCTAGGAAAACTGTTTTTT. This encodes CAWSRDTLGKLFF. The complete variable domain, with remaining parts taken from reference TRBV30 and TRBJ1-4, reads SQTIHQWPATLVQPVGSPLSLECTVEGTSNPNLYWYRQAAGRGLQLLFYSVGIGQISSEVPQNLSASRPQDRQFILSSKKLLLSDSGFYLCAWSRDTLGKLFFGSGTQLSVL.

This clonotype came up many times. The chain couples TRBV20-1 to TRBJ2-3; D remains ambiguous. Per the germline V gene, CDR1 is DFQATT and CDR2 is SNEGSKA (reference sequence). Trimming removed 1 base from V and 2 bases from J, with 10 bases in between. The CDR3 totals 14 residues. The CDR3 spells CSARAPLTTDTQYF. In DNA form, the CDR3 reads TGCAGTGCTAGAGCCCCGCTGACCACAGATACGCAGTATTTT.

This clonotype was counted many times. The chain has TRBV4-1 and TRBJ2-2, with a possible D match to TRBD1 (6 bases). Germline loops: CDR1 MGHRA, CDR2 YSYEKL. Trimming shortened V by 0 bases and J by 3 bases, and 11 bases separated the two germline ends. This CDR3 comprises 16 residues. CDR3 nucleotide sequence: TGCGCCAGCAGCCAAGAAGTGGACAGATACACCGGGGAGCTGTTTTTT. It specifies CASSQEVDRYTGELFF.

About this clonotype itself: Just one base apart from a much larger clone, this may be a read error. The chain uses TRBV3-1 and TRBJ2-3; D is perhaps TRBD1 or TRBD2 (6 bases each). Germline CDR1 and CDR2: LGHDT and YNNKEL (reference sequence). The CDR3 totals 18 residues. Here the CDR3 reads CATSQGVGGPPSTDTQYF. The CDR3 bases are TGTGCCACCAGCCAAGGAGTAGGGGGGCCTCCTAGCACAGATACGCAGTATTTT.

This clonotype was seen just once. This may be a read error: a much more frequent sequence differs by one nucleotide. The chain joins TRBV12-3 or TRBV12-4 to TRBJ2-3, with TRBD2 matching 9 bases. CDR3 size: 15 residues. CDR3 in DNA: TGTGCCGGCAGTATTAGCGGGGGTTTCACAGATACGCAGTATTTT. It encodes CAGSISGGFTDTQYF.

This clonotype was recorded at least ten times. The chain links TRBV10-3 to TRBJ2-7; 7 nucleotides agree with TRBD1. The CDR3 sequence is 16 residues long. After removal of 3 bases from V and 2 bases from J, the junction contained 10 bases not matched to a gene. Germline CDR1 reads ENHRY; CDR2 reads SYGVKD. The CDR3 loop reads CAISDRYTGAPYEQYF. CDR3 sequence (DNA): TGTGCCATCAGTGATCGCTACACAGGGGCCCCCTACGAGCAGTACTTC.

Many counts were recorded for this clonotype. The chain employs TRBV24-1 and TRBJ2-1; 7 nucleotides align to TRBD2. The CDR3 is made up of 15 amino acids. Germline CDR1 and CDR2: KGHDR and SFDVKD. The trim removed 5 bases at V and 2 bases at J, leaving 5 bases unmatched. The CDR3 DNA reads as TGTGCCACCAGTGTTGGCGGGAGCCCCTACAATGAGCAGTTCTTC. Its protein product is CATSVGGSPYNEQFF.

Ten or more counts support this clonotype. This chain links TRBV20-1 with TRBJ1-2; no reliable D call. This CDR3 contains 11 residues. CDR1 and CDR2 from the germline V gene are DFQATT and SNEGSKA (reference sequence). Trimming shortened V by 3 bases and J by 5 bases, and 7 bases separated the two germline ends. CDR3 nucleotide sequence: TGCAGTGCTAGGCCTGGGTATGGCTACACCTTC. It is translated as CSARPGYGYTF.

In its sample, this clonotype was seen many times. The chain couples TRBV9 to TRBJ2-1; 7 bases map to TRBD2. CDR3 length equals 15 residues. Germline V gene data show CDR1 as SGDLS and CDR2 as YYNGEE. V shed 2 bases, J shed 1 base, and the junction held 3 bases outside the gene matches. The CDR3 loop is CASSVGRGSYNEQFF. For the CDR3, the DNA is TGTGCCAGCAGCGTGGGGCGGGGGTCCTACAATGAGCAGTTCTTC.

V gene TRBV5-1 combines with J gene TRBJ1-2; possible D gene TRBD1, 5 bases. With 4 bases removed from V and 6 bases from J, the gap between germline ends came to 16 bases. The CDR3 length is 14 residues. Germline assignment: CDR1 SGHRS and CDR2 YFSETQ. This CDR3 is CASSLHEGYHGYTF. DNA for the CDR3: TGCGCCAGCAGCCTACACGAGGGGTACCATGGCTACACCTTC.

This clonotype was recorded many times. The genes are TRBV6-1 and TRBJ2-3; 7 bases are a match to TRBD2. CDR1 and CDR2 (germline): MNHNS, SASEGT. The CDR3 is 15 residues long. Losses at the gene ends were 6 bases for V and 3 bases for J; bases not matched to a gene: 9. The CDR3: CASSSPGEGTDTQYF. The DNA of the CDR3 is TGTGCCAGCAGCTCCCCTGGGGAGGGTACAGATACGCAGTATTTT.

This clonotype was counted at least ten times. The genes are TRBV7-2 and TRBJ2-5, with D possibly TRBD2 on 6 matching bases. CDR1 SGHTA and CDR2 FQGNSA come from the germline V gene. This CDR3 region has 13 residues. The V gene lost 6 bases and the J gene lost 3 bases, with 11 bases spanning the gap. The CDR3: CASRTSGEETQYF. CDR3 in DNA: TGTGCCAGCAGGACATCGGGGGAAGAGACCCAGTACTTC.

Many counts were recorded for this clonotype. V gene TRBV6-5 combines with J gene TRBJ1-3, with D hard to call. The V gene lost 0 bases and the J gene lost 3 bases, with 12 bases spanning the gap. CDR1 and CDR2 (germline): MNHEY, SVGAGI. This CDR3 spans 16 amino acids. The CDR3 spells CASSYSLGKNGNTIYF. The CDR3 DNA reads TGTGCCAGCAGTTACTCGTTAGGGAAGAATGGAAACACCATATATTTT.

This clonotype was seen at least ten times. V and J are TRBV28 and TRBJ2-7, with D tentatively TRBD2 (7 bases). Germline CDR1 and CDR2: MDHEN and SYDVKM. The CDR3 extends over 15 amino acids. The V end lost 5 bases, the J end lost 4 bases, and 18 bases lay between the germline ends. The CDR3 sequence: CASSPQTRGGYEQYF. CDR3 nucleotides: TGTGCCAGCAGTCCACAGACAAGGGGGGGATACGAGCAGTACTTC.

The V gene is TRBV19, the J gene TRBJ2-1; D might be TRBD2 (7 bases). The CDR3 is made up of 13 amino acids. The V gene's germline CDR1 is LNHDA and CDR2 SQIVND (reference sequence). CDR3 in amino acids: CACSGGPYNEQFF. CDR3 DNA sequence: TGTGCTTGCTCCGGGGGGCCCTACAATGAGCAGTTCTTC.

This clonotype was detected many times. The chain employs TRBV6-1 and TRBJ2-3; D is perhaps TRBD2 (6 bases). The CDR3 sequence is 14 residues long. Trimming shortened V by 5 bases and J by 2 bases, and 11 bases separated the two germline ends. Germline assignment: CDR1 MNHNS and CDR2 SASEGT. The CDR3 is CASSRDWSTDTQYF. DNA of the CDR3: TGTGCCAGCAGTCGGGACTGGTCCACAGATACGCAGTATTTT.

This clonotype was picked up many times. The V gene is TRBV9, the J gene TRBJ2-2; no reliable D call. This CDR3 is 17 amino acids long. Trimming pared 2 bases from V and 5 bases from J, leaving 19 bases between. CDR1 is SGDLS, CDR2 YYNGEE, per germline. In DNA form, the CDR3 reads TGTGCCAGCAGCGTGACTCTCGTGACGAGAGTTACCGGGGAGCTGTTTTTT. It is translated as CASSVTLVTRVTGELFF.